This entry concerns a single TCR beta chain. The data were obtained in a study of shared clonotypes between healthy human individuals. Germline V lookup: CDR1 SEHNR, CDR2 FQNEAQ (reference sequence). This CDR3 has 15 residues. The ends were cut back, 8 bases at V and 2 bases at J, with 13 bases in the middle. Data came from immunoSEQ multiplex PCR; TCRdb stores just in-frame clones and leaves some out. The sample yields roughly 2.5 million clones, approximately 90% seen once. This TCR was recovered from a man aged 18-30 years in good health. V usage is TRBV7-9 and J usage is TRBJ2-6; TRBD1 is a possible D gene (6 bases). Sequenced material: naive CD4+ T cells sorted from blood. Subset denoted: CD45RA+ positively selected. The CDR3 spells CASLEGGTGANVLTF. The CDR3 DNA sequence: TGTGCCAGCCTGGAAGGGGGAACTGGGGCCAACGTCCTGACTTTC.